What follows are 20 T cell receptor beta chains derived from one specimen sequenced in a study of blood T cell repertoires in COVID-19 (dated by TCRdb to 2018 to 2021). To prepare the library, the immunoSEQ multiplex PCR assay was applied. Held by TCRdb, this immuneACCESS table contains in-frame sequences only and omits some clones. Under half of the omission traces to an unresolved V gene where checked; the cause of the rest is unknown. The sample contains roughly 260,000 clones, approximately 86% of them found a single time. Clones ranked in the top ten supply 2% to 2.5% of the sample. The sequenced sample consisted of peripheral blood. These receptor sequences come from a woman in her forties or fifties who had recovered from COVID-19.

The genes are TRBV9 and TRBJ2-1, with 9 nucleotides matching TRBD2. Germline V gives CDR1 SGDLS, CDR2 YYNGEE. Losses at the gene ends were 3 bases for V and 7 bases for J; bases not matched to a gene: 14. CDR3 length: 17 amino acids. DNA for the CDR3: TGTGCCAGCAGCGCCAACCCGACTAGCGGAAAGGTAAATGAGCAGTTCTTC. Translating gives CASSANPTSGKVNEQFF. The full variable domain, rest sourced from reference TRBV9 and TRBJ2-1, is DSGVTQTPKHLITATGQRVTLRCSPRSGDLSVYWYQQSLDQGLQFLIQYYNGEERAKGNILERFSAQQFPDLHSELNLSSLELGDSALYFCASSANPTSGKVNEQFFGPGTRLTVL.

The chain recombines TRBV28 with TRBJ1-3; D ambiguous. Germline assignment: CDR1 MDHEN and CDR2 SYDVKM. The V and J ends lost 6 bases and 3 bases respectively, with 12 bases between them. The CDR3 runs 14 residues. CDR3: CASRGTADGNTIYF. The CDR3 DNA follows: TGTGCCAGCAGAGGCACAGCCGATGGAAACACCATATATTTT. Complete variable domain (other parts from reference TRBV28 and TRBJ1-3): DVKVTQSSRYLVKRTGEKVFLECVQDMDHENMFWYRQDPGLGLRLIYFSYDVKMKEKGDIPEGYSVSREKKERFSLILESASTNQTSMYLCASRGTADGNTIYFGEGSWLTVV.

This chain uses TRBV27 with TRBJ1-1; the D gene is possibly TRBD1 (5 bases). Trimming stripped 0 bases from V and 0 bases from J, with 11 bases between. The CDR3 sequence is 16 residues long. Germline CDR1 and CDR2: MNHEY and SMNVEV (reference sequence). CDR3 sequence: CASSLSMWGVNTEAFF. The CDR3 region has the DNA TGTGCCAGCAGTTTATCTATGTGGGGGGTGAACACTGAAGCTTTCTTT.

The CDR3 sequence: CASSLVGSGYTF. In DNA, the CDR3 is TGTGCCAGCAGCTTAGTAGGGAGTGGCTACACCTTC. The chain recombines TRBV7-2 with TRBJ1-2; D is undetermined. This CDR3 has 12 amino acids. V was shortened by 1 base and J by 7 bases, with 7 bases between the two germline ends. Germline CDR1 SGHTA, CDR2 FQGNSA.

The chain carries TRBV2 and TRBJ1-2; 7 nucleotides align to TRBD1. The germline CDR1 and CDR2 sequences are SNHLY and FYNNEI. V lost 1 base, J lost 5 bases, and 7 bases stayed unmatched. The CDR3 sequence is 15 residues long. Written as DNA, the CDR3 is TGTGCCAGCAGTGAAGGGGCCGGGACAGTGTATGGCTACACCTTC. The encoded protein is CASSEGAGTVYGYTF.

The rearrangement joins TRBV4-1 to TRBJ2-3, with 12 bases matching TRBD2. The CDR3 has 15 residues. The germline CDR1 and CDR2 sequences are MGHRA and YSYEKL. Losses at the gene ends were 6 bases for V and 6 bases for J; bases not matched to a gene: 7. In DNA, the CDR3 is TGCGCCAGCAGGTGGACTAGCGGGGAGAGGGATACGCAGTATTTT. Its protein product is CASRWTSGERDTQYF.

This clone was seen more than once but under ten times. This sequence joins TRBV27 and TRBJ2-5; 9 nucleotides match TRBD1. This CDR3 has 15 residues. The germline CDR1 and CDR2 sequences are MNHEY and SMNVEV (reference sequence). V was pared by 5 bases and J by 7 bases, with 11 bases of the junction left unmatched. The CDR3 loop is CASSPTGQGVGTQYF. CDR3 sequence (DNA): TGTGCCAGCAGTCCGACGGGACAGGGTGTCGGGACCCAGTACTTC.

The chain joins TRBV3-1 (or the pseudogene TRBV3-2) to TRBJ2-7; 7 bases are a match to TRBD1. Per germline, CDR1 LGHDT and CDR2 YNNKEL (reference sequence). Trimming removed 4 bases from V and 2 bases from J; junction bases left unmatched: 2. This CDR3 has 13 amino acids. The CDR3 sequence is CASSPGTAYEQYF. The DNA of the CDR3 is TGTGCCAGCAGCCCTGGGACAGCCTACGAGCAGTACTTC.

The CDR3: CASSFGQAGQFF. The CDR3 DNA reads as TGTGCCAGCAGCTTCGGACAGGCAGGGCAGTTCTTC. The chain has TRBV5-8 and TRBJ2-1; 7 bases align to TRBD1. CDR1 is SGHTS, CDR2 YDEGEE, per germline. CDR3 length equals 12 residues. V lost 2 bases, J lost 12 bases, and 5 bases stayed unmatched.

CDR3: CASSENRQPATNEKLFF. CDR3 nucleotide sequence: TGTGCCAGCAGTGAAAACCGACAGCCTGCAACTAATGAAAAACTGTTTTTT. The V and J genes are TRBV6-1 and TRBJ1-4; maybe TRBD1 (5 bases). The germline V gene encodes CDR1 MNHNS and CDR2 SASEGT. This CDR3 comprises 17 residues. Trimming took 2 bases from V and 0 from J, leaving 13 bases between them.

The CDR3 loop is CASSYSPGGNNEQFF. CDR3 coding DNA: TGTGCCAGCAGTTACTCCCCGGGAGGAAACAATGAGCAGTTCTTC. The chain is built from TRBV6-2 or TRBV6-3 and TRBJ2-1; 7 positions match TRBD2. V lost 0 bases, J lost 5 bases, and 4 bases stayed unmatched. The CDR3 consists of 15 residues. Germline V gene lookup returns CDR1 MNHEY and CDR2 SVGEGT.

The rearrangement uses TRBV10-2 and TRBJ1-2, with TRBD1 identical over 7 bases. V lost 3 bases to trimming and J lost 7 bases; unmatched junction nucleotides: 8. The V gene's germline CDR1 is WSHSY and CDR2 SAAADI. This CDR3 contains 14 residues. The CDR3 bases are TGCGCCAGCAGTGAAGCCGGGACAGAAGGTGGCTACACCTTC. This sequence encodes CASSEAGTEGGYTF.

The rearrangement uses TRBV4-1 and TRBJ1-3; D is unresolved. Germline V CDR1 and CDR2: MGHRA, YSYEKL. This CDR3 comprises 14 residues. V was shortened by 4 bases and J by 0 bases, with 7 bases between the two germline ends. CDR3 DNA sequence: TGCGCCAGCAGCCCCGAGGACTCTGGAAACACCATATATTTT. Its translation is CASSPEDSGNTIYF.

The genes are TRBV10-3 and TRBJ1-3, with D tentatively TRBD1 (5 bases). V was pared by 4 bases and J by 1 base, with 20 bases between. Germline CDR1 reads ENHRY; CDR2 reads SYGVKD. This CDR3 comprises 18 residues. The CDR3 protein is CAISGLRPGPNSGNTIYF. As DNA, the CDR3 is TGTGCCATCAGTGGGTTAAGGCCAGGGCCGAATTCTGGAAACACCATATATTTT.

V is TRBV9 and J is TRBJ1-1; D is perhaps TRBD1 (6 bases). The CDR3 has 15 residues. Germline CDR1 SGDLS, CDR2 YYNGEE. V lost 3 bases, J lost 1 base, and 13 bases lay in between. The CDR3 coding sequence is TGTGCCAGCAGCGGAATGACAGGAAAGAACACTGAAGCTTTCTTT. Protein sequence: CASSGMTGKNTEAFF. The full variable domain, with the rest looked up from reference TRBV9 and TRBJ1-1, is DSGVTQTPKHLITATGQRVTLRCSPRSGDLSVYWYQQSLDQGLQFLIQYYNGEERAKGNILERFSAQQFPDLHSELNLSSLELGDSALYFCASSGMTGKNTEAFFGQGTRLTVV.

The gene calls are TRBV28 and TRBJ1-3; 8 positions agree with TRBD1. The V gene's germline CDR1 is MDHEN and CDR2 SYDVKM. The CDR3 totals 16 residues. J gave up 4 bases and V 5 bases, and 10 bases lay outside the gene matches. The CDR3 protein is CASSTTGQGDGNTIYF. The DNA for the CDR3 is TGTGCCAGCAGTACGACTGGACAGGGAGACGGAAACACCATATATTTT.

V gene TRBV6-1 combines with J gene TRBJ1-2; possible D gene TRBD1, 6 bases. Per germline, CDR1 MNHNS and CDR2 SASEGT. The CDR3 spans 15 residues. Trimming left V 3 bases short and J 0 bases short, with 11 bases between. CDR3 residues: CASSDPTGSNYGYTF. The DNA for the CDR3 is TGTGCCAGCAGTGATCCGACAGGATCTAACTATGGCTACACCTTC.

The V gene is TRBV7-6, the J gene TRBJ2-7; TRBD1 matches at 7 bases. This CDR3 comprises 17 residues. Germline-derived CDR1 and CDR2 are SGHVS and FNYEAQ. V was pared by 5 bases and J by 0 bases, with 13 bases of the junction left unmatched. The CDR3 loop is CASSPRTGTLTSYEQYF. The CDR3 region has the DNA TGTGCCAGCAGCCCCCGGACAGGAACATTAACCTCCTACGAGCAGTACTTC. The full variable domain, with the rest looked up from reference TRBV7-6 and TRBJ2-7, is GAGVSQSPRYKVTKRGQDVALRCDPISGHVSLYWYRQALGQGPEFLTYFNYEAQQDKSGLPNDRFSAERPEGSISTLTIQRTEQRDSAMYRCASSPRTGTLTSYEQYFGPGTRLTVT.

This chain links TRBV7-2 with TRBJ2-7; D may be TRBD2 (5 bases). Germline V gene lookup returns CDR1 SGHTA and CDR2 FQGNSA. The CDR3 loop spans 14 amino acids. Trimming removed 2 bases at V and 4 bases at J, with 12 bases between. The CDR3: CASSLRPGFYEQYF. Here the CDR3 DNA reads TGTGCCAGCAGCTTAAGACCGGGGTTTTACGAGCAGTACTTC.

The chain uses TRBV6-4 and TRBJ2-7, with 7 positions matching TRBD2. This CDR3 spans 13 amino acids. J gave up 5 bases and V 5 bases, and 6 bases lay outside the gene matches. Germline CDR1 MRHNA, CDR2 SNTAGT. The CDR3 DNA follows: TGTGCCAGCAGTCGGACTAGAGGGGACGAGCAGTACTTC. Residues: CASSRTRGDEQYF.